The clone carrying this T cell receptor (beta chain) was counted a few times. MiXCR was run by TCRdb on the 5' RACE reads, yielding one entry per CDR3 protein. The sample yields around 250,000 distinct CDR3 sequences, over 9.5% seen once. This sample is part of a study of identical twins. These records were also assigned to another study, of yellow fever vaccine responses in identical twins.

The sequence was collected from a young woman in good health. The sequenced material came from memory (CD45RO+) T cells sorted from blood.

The CDR3 spells CASSLVLSGRARETQYF. The CDR3 DNA reads as TGTGCCAGCAGCTTAGTCCTAAGCGGGAGGGCCCGAGAGACCCAGTACTTC. The genes are TRBV7-2 and TRBJ2-5, with 10 nucleotides matching TRBD2. Unmatched junction bases numbered 9, after V lost 1 base and J lost 4 bases. The CDR3 spans 17 residues. Germline CDR1 SGHTA, CDR2 FQGNSA.